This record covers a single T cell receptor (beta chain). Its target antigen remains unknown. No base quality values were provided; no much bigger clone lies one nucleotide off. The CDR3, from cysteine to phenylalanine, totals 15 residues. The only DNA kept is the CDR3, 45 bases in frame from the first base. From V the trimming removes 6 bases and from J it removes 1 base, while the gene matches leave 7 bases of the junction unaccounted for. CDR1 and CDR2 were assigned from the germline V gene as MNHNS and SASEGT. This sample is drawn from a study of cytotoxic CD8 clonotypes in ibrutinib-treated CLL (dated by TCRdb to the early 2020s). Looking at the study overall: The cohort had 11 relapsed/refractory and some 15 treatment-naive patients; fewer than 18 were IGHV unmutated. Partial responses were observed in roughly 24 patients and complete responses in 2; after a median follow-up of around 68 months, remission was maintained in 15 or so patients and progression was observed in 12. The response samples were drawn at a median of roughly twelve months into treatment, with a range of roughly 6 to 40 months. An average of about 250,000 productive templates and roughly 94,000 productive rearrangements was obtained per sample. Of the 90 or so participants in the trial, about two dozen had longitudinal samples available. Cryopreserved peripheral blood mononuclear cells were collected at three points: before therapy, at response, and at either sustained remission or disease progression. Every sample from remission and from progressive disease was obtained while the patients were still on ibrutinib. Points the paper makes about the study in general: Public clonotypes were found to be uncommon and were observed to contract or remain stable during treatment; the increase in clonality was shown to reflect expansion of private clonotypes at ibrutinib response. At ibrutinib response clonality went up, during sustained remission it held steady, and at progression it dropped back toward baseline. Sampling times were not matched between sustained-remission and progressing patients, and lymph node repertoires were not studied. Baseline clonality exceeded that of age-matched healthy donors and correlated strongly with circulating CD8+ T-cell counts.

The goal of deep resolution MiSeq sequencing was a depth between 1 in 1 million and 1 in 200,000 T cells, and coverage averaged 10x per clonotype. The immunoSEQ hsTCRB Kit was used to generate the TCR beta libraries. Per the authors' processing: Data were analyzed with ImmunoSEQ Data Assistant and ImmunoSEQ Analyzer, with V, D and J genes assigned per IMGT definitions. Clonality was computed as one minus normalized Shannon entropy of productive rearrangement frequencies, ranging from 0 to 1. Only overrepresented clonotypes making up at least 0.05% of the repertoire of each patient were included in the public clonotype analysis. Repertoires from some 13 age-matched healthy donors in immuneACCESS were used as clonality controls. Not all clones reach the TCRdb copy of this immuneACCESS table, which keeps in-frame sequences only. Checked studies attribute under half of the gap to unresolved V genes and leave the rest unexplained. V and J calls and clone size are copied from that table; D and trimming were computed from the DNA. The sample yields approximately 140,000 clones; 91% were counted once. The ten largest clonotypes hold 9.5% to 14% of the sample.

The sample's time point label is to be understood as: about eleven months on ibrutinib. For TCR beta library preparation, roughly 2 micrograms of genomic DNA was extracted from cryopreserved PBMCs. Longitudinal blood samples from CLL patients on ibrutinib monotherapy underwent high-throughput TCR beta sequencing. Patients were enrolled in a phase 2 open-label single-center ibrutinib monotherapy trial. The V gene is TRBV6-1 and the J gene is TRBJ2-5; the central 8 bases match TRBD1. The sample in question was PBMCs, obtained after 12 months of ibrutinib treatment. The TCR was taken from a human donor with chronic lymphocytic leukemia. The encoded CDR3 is CASSPPGTGQETQYF. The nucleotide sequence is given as TGTGCCAGCAGCCCTCCCGGGACAGGCCAAGAGACCCAGTACTTC.